A selection of T cell receptor beta chains follows, all from one sample in a study of cytomegalovirus exposure and HLA in healthy donors. Clones were read by immunoSEQ multiplex PCR, and TCRdb kept only the in-frame ones, dropping some. The table lists some 250,000 clones, 82% of them singletons. Input material: PBMCs. The receptors derive from a woman aged 40 to 50 in good health and CMV-seropositive. CDR3s include the opening cysteine and the closing phenylalanine or tryptophan. The D gene is left open where the match is weak. Part of the rows lack a size; the others show once, few, many or a class for expanded clones.

D: TRBD2
size: -
J: TRBJ2-1
V: TRBV29-1
DNA: TGCAGCGGAAGCGGGAGGGACAATGAGCAGTTCTTC
CDR3: CSGSGRDNEQFF

D: TRBD2
size: -
J: TRBJ2-3
V: TRBV29-1
DNA: TGCAGCGTAGGGGGGGGAAGTAGCGGGAGGACAGATACGCAGTATTTT
CDR3: CSVGGGSSGRTDTQYF

D: -
size: -
J: TRBJ1-5
V: TRBV6-5
DNA: TGTGCCAGCAGTTTAGCCAGCTCCAATCAGCCCCAGCATTTT
CDR3: CASSLASSNQPQHF

D: -
size: -
J: TRBJ2-7
V: TRBV30
DNA: TGTGCCTGGAGTGTACTTTACGAGCAGTACTTC
CDR3: CAWSVLYEQYF

D: -
size: -
J: TRBJ1-3
V: TRBV30
DNA: TGTGCCTGGAGTCGGGGTGGTACTGGAAACACCATATATTTT
CDR3: CAWSRGGTGNTIYF

D: -
size: -
J: TRBJ2-6
V: TRBV6-5
DNA: TGTGCCAGCAGTTGGGAATCAGGGTATGGGGCCAACGTCCTGACTTTC
CDR3: CASSWESGYGANVLTF

D: -
size: -
J: TRBJ2-7
V: TRBV5-5
DNA: TGTGCCAGCAGCTTGAGGGGGTGGTACGAGCAGTACTTC
CDR3: CASSLRGWYEQYF

D: -
size: few
J: TRBJ2-7
V: TRBV15
DNA: TGTGCCACCAGCAGAGAAAAGAGCTCCTACGAGCAGTACTTC
CDR3: CATSREKSSYEQYF

D: TRBD1
size: -
J: TRBJ1-1
V: TRBV7-9
DNA: TGTGCCAGCTCCCGACAGGGTCGGACTGAAGCTTTCTTT
CDR3: CASSRQGRTEAFF

D: -
size: -
J: TRBJ2-7
V: TRBV20-1
DNA: TGCAGTGCTAGGCTAGTGAACGAGCAGTACTTC
CDR3: CSARLVNEQYF

D: -
size: -
J: TRBJ2-5
V: TRBV15
DNA: TGTGCCACCAGCAGGGGGGCGGAGACCCAGTACTTC
CDR3: CATSRGAETQYF

D: -
size: few
J: TRBJ1-1
V: TRBV6-5
DNA: TGTGCCAGCAGTGAAATGAGAGGGAAGACTGAAGCTTTCTTT
CDR3: CASSEMRGKTEAFF

D: -
size: -
J: TRBJ2-1
V: TRBV6-4
DNA: TGTGCCAGCAGTGACTGGCCTAGCGCTGAGCAGTTCTTC
CDR3: CASSDWPSAEQFF

D: TRBD1
size: -
J: TRBJ1-5
V: TRBV30
DNA: TGTGCCTGGAGTGTACAGGGGAATCAGCCCCAGCATTTT
CDR3: CAWSVQGNQPQHF

D: TRBD2
size: few
J: TRBJ2-1
V: TRBV30
DNA: TGTGCCTGGAGTGACAGACTAGCGGGGGGTTTCTACAATGAGCAGTTCTTC
CDR3: CAWSDRLAGGFYNEQFF

D: -
size: -
J: TRBJ1-4
V: TRBV19
DNA: TGTGCCAGTAGTAAGGACAGCGGGAGTGAAAAACTGTTTTTT
CDR3: CASSKDSGSEKLFF

D: TRBD1
size: few
J: TRBJ1-5
V: TRBV19
DNA: TGTGCCAGTAGTATCGACCGGGACAGGGGATCCAATCAGCCCCAGCATTTT
CDR3: CASSIDRDRGSNQPQHF

D: TRBD2
size: -
J: TRBJ2-1
V: TRBV7-3
DNA: TGTGCCAGCAGCGTACTCGGCGGGGGGGCGAAGGCTCTCTCCTACAATGAGCAGTTCTTC
CDR3: CASSVLGGGAKALSYNEQFF

D: -
size: few
J: TRBJ1-5
V: TRBV5-5
DNA: TGTGCCAGCAGCTTGCGAGGGCGCAATCAGCCCCAGCATTTT
CDR3: CASSLRGRNQPQHF

D: TRBD1
size: -
J: TRBJ2-4
V: TRBV12-5
DNA: TGTGCTAGTGGTTCGACACAGGGGGAATGGGCCAAAAACATTCAGTACTTC
CDR3: CASGSTQGEWAKNIQYF

D: -
size: -
J: TRBJ2-5
V: TRBV11-2
DNA: TGTGCCAGCAGCCCTCAAGAGACCCAGTACTTC
CDR3: CASSPQETQYF

D: TRBD1
size: few
J: TRBJ2-4
V: TRBV7-2
DNA: TGTGCCAGCAGCCTCTCCTTTGCAACAGGGGAACACATTCAGTACTTC
CDR3: CASSLSFATGEHIQYF

D: -
size: -
J: TRBJ1-1
V: TRBV4-3
DNA: TGCGCCAGCAGCCAAAGGGGGTCTGAAGCTTTCTTT
CDR3: CASSQRGSEAFF

D: -
size: -
J: TRBJ1-2
V: TRBV6-5
DNA: TGTGCCAGCACCGACGGGGGAAGAAGCTATGGCTACACCTTC
CDR3: CASTDGGRSYGYTF

D: TRBD1
size: -
J: TRBJ2-1
V: TRBV5-4
DNA: TGTGCCAGCAGCTCTCTTACCGGGACAGTCAATGAGCAGTTCTTC
CDR3: CASSSLTGTVNEQFF

D: -
size: -
J: TRBJ1-2
V: TRBV4-3
DNA: TGCGCCAGCACCCCCCAGGCAGGGGACTATGGCTACACCTTC
CDR3: CASTPQAGDYGYTF

D: TRBD2
size: -
J: TRBJ2-3
V: TRBV7-9
DNA: TGTTCCAGCAGCCTTGAGCGGGAAGGGACAGATACGCAGTATTTT
CDR3: CSSSLEREGTDTQYF

D: TRBD2
size: -
J: TRBJ2-4
V: TRBV7-9
DNA: TGTGCCAGCAGCTTGGGACTAGCGGGATGGTGGGGAGCCAAAAACATTCAGTACTTC
CDR3: CASSLGLAGWWGAKNIQYF

D: TRBD1
size: few
J: TRBJ1-4
V: TRBV7-2
DNA: TGTGCCAGCAGCTCGCAGACAGGGGAAGGAAAACTGTTTTTT
CDR3: CASSSQTGEGKLFF

D: TRBD1
size: -
J: TRBJ2-5
V: TRBV19
DNA: TGTGCCAGTAGTACGACAGGGGGGACGGTGAGGCAGACCCAGTACTTC
CDR3: CASSTTGGTVRQTQYF

D: TRBD1
size: -
J: TRBJ2-1
V: TRBV19
DNA: TGTGCCAGTAGCAGCGACAGGGTACGAAATGAGCAGTTCTTC
CDR3: CASSSDRVRNEQFF

D: TRBD2
size: -
J: TRBJ2-3
V: TRBV4-3
DNA: TGCGCCAGCAGCCAGGATCCTTTGGGGGGGGGATTCTCAGATACGCAGTATTTT
CDR3: CASSQDPLGGGFSDTQYF

D: -
size: -
J: TRBJ1-2
V: TRBV2
DNA: TGTGCCAGCAGGACCGGGGGTAACTATGGCTACACCTTC
CDR3: CASRTGGNYGYTF